This T cell receptor (beta chain) was identified in a study of STAT3 mutations in large granular lymphocyte leukemia. Study background: Around two fifths of treated T-LGLL patients showed hematologic response to immunosuppression.

Details on this clone: The antigen remains unidentified.

Points from the study as a whole: At least one immunodominant TCR beta clonotype appeared in every T-cell large granular lymphocyte leukemia patient.

V shed 2 bases, J shed 4 bases, and the junction held 8 bases outside the gene matches. Germline CDR1 reads MNHEY; CDR2 reads SVGAGI. This CDR3 has 16 amino acids. Average productive template count per sample was around 43,000. Profiled with immunoSEQ multiplex PCR; TCRdb holds only in-frame clones, not every one. The sample records 2,500 to 4,000 clones, 40% to 45% being singletons. The receptor was isolated from a man in his fifties with T-cell large granular lymphocyte leukemia. Some clones in this sample may be carry-over from other donors' samples. The chain combines TRBV6-5 with TRBJ1-2, with 9 nucleotides matching TRBD1. The sequenced material came from peripheral blood mononuclear cells. The CDR3 nucleotides are TGTGCCAGCAGTTACGTTCCGGGACAGGGTCCCTATGGCTACACCTTC. Translation: CASSYVPGQGPYGYTF.